Detailed here is one T cell receptor beta chain. The antigen is unknown. These data belong to a study of cytomegalovirus exposure and HLA in healthy donors. Findings and caveats of the study: Over 15,000 TCR beta sequences were associated with HLA alleles at 0.05 false discovery rate in a later analysis. Reported findings show TCR beta sequences accurately forecast HLA-A and HLA-B alleles in most subjects. The later analysis indicated that the majority of CMV-associated TCR beta chains appeared HLA-restricted.

V lost 2 bases to trimming and J lost 0 bases, with 11 bases between them. The CDR3 contains 16 residues. CDR1 is MNHEY and CDR2 is SVGAGI in the germline V gene. The PCR ran on 60 Vbeta and 13 Jbeta primers. Produced via immunoSEQ multiplex PCR; TCRdb's table is partial and in-frame only. The sample yields 130,000 to 150,000 clones, 75% to 85% seen once. What was sequenced was PBMCs. The TCR sequence derives from a man aged 35 to 55 in good health and CMV-seronegative. The genes are TRBV6-5 and TRBJ2-1; perhaps TRBD2 as D (5 bases). The chain's CDR3 is CASSYAPGSSYNEQFF. The CDR3 DNA sequence: TGTGCCAGCAGTTACGCCCCGGGGAGCTCCTACAATGAGCAGTTCTTC.